The TCR beta chain described here comes from a study of beta chain features in type 1 diabetes. Study observations and caveats: Researchers report that Type 1 diabetes patients had moderately but significantly shorter TCRB CDR3s across all four CD4+ subsets.

Germline CDR1 reads LGHNA; CDR2 reads YSLEER. The V gene lost 0 bases and the J gene lost 7 bases, with 15 bases spanning the gap. The CDR3 sequence is 15 residues long. The authors reverse transcribed all of the isolated RNA, so sequencing captured expressed TCRB transcripts. Method: immunoSEQ multiplex PCR; TCRdb's copy keeps in-frame clones and lacks some. The sample lists about half a million clones; around 10% were seen once. Donors contributed one heparinised blood draw apiece, averaging roughly 0.12 L. Via CD45RO/CCR7/CD25/CD127/CD95/CD27, cells of the CD4+ naive, central memory, regulatory and stem cell-like memory subsets were sorted. Details on this clone: Its cognate antigen is unknown.

This receptor was taken from a woman under 30 in good health. The chain couples TRBV4-3 to TRBJ1-2; D is unresolved. The sequenced sample was naive CD4+ T cells from blood. The CDR3 loop is CASSQDPGLLVGYTF. As DNA, the CDR3 is TGCGCCAGCAGCCAAGATCCAGGACTCCTGGTTGGCTACACCTTC.